This TCR beta chain came from a study of T cell changes during pregnancy in multiple sclerosis (dated 2019 in TCRdb). A note on the overall study: The study examined how the T cell repertoire changed over the course of pregnancy in women with multiple sclerosis.

As concerns this clone: What antigen it recognizes has not been identified. Base qualities were left out, and no much larger clone turns up one base away.

Library prep was done by the immunoSEQ multiplex PCR assay. TCRdb provides this immuneACCESS table in a form limited to in-frame rearrangements. Some clones are lacking; in checked studies, under half of them reflect an unresolved V gene, and why the rest are absent is not known. The sample contains 35,000 to 45,000 clones, 93% of them found a single time. The ten largest clones take up roughly 8.7% of the sample. Deletion took 4 bases off V and 1 base off J, with a span of 16 bases between the germline ends. CDR1 and CDR2, looked up from the germline V gene (reference sequence), are WNHNN and SYGVQD. The CDR3 measures 16 amino acids from cysteine to phenylalanine. CDR3 DNA is the only sequence kept; it has 48 bases, read in frame from the first base.

The sequence came from a female donor with multiple sclerosis, enrolled in a pregnancy study. The chain is assembled from TRBV10-1 and TRBJ1-1; a weak D assignment points to TRBD1 (6 bases agree). The sample consisted of CD8+ T cells from peripheral blood mononuclear cells, taken in the third trimester of pregnancy. The bases are TGCGCCAGCAGTGGCGAGGGGGGACTAGCGAACACTGAAGCTTTCTTT. It is translated as CASSGEGGLANTEAFF.